This TCR beta chain is from a study of cytomegalovirus exposure and HLA in healthy donors. Study-level results: In a later analysis, specific HLA alleles were associated with some 16,000 TCR beta sequences at a 0.05 false discovery rate. It was likely that a cluster of highly shared sequence variants was a sequencing artifact.

Everyone who donated was a healthy bone marrow donor. PCR employed 60 Vbeta and 13 Jbeta primers. Assay: immunoSEQ multiplex PCR; the TCRdb copy retains only in-frame clones and omits some. In the table there are approximately 130,000 clones, approximately 8.9% of which are singletons. Concerning this clone itself: The antigen is unknown.

Trimming removed 3 bases from V and 5 bases from J, with 10 bases in between. This CDR3 has 14 residues. In germline, CDR1 is ENHRY, CDR2 SYGVKD. The chain combines TRBV10-3 with TRBJ2-2; TRBD1 is a possible D gene (6 bases). This receptor was obtained from a woman aged 35 to 49 in good health and CMV-seropositive. The sample consisted of PBMCs. The CDR3 coding sequence is TGTGCCATCAGTGACTCGGACAGAACCGGGGAGCTGTTTTTT. It encodes CAISDSDRTGELFF.